This is a list of T cell receptor beta chains from one sample in a study of T cell responses to AZD1222 COVID-19 vaccine. Clones were sequenced by immunoSEQ multiplex PCR, and TCRdb holds only the in-frame ones, with some missing. The sample carries 150,000 or so clones, around 91% recorded once. The source was peripheral blood, collected 28 days after the second AZD1222 dose. These receptor sequences come from an adult who received the AZD1222 COVID-19 vaccine. Each CDR3 is given with its conserved first and last residue. The D gene is left open where the match is weak. Clone size appears in some rows only: once, few, many, or a class for an expanded clone.

clone_size	v_call	j_call	d_call	cdr3_nt	cdr3_aa
.	TRBV12-2	TRBJ2-2	.	TGTGCAAGTCGCTTAATGAGCAAAAGACAGTTCGGGGAGCTGTTTTTT	CASRLMSKRQFGELFF
.	TRBV5-1	TRBJ2-2	TRBD2	TGCGCCAGCAGCTTGATGTTTGCGGGGGTGAGCACCGGGGAGCTGTTTTTT	CASSLMFAGVSTGELFF
.	TRBV12-5	TRBJ1-1	TRBD1	TGTGCTAGTGGTTTGGGCACTTACAGGGGGCGGGACACTGAAGCTTTCTTT	CASGLGTYRGRDTEAFF
.	TRBV4-3	TRBJ2-3	TRBD2	TGCGCCAGCAGCCAAGAAAGGGGCCTAGCGGGAGGGAGCACAGATACGCAGTATTTT	CASSQERGLAGGSTDTQYF
.	TRBV18	TRBJ1-3	TRBD1	TGTGCCAGCTCACTACAGGGACTCGGGACAGGGTCTGGAAACACCATATATTTT	CASSLQGLGTGSGNTIYF
.	TRBV2	TRBJ1-3	.	TGTGCCAGCAGTCCCAATCGTCTGGATCCTGGAAACACCATATATTTT	CASSPNRLDPGNTIYF
once	TRBV7-9	TRBJ2-2	.	TGTGCCAGCAGCCCCGGTGACACCGGGGAGCTGTTTTTT	CASSPGDTGELFF
.	TRBV7-2	TRBJ2-1	TRBD2	TGTGCCAGCAGCTTAGGGGAGGGGAGGAAGTTCTTC	CASSLGEGRKFF
.	TRBV6-5	TRBJ2-7	TRBD2	TGTGCCAGCAGTTACGGCGGGAGGCCTTCCTACGAGCAGTACTTC	CASSYGGRPSYEQYF
many	TRBV2	TRBJ1-2	.	TGTGCCAGCAGTGAAGCGTTCTCCTACCTCCCCTTC	CASSEAFSYLPF
.	TRBV27	TRBJ2-6	.	TGTGCCAGCAGCCCACGGCTAGGGGGCTCTGGGGCCAACGTCCTGACTTTC	CASSPRLGGSGANVLTF
few	TRBV5-1	TRBJ2-7	TRBD1	TGCGCCAGCAGCTTGTCGTTTGGGACAGTTAAATACGAGCAGTACTTC	CASSLSFGTVKYEQYF
.	TRBV27	TRBJ1-5	.	TGTGCCAGCAGTTTATCTATCCACTCTCAGCCCCAGCATTTT	CASSLSIHSQPQHF
.	TRBV9	TRBJ2-1	TRBD2	TGTGCCAGCAGCCCGAGACTAGCGGGAGTGGCCTACAATGAGCAGTTCTTC	CASSPRLAGVAYNEQFF
few	TRBV5-4	TRBJ1-6	.	TGTGCCAGCAGCTTTGGGGGGGGATATGGTAATTCACCCCTCCACTTT	CASSFGGGYGNSPLHF
.	TRBV28	TRBJ1-6	.	TGTGCCAGCAGTTTGGGCAGGAGAGGGACTAATTCACCCCTCCACTTT	CASSLGRRGTNSPLHF
.	TRBV9	TRBJ2-1	.	TGTGCCAGCAGCCCCCGATGGGATGAGCAGTTCTTC	CASSPRWDEQFF
.	TRBV5-1	TRBJ2-5	TRBD2	TGCGCCAGCAGCTTTTCGACTAGCGGGGGGGCTGAGACCCAGTACTTC	CASSFSTSGGAETQYF
.	TRBV6-1	TRBJ1-6	.	TGTGCCAGCAGAGAAGACAGTTGGAGCTCACCCCTCCACTTT	CASREDSWSSPLHF
.	TRBV7-7	TRBJ2-2	.	TGTGCTAGCAGCCCCCCCCTCTCCACCTCGAACACCGGGGAGCTGTTTTTT	CASSPPLSTSNTGELFF
few	TRBV2	TRBJ2-7	.	TGTGCCAGCTCTTCTAGTCCTGTCTCCTACGAGCAGTACTTC	CASSSSPVSYEQYF
.	TRBV30	TRBJ1-4	.	TGTGCCTGGAGCGCCCCCCCTCCAACTAATGAAAAACTGTTTTTT	CAWSAPPPTNEKLFF
few	TRBV5-5	TRBJ1-6	.	TGTGCCAGCAGCTTGGCCCCACTATCCGGAGAAACTAATTCACCCCTCCACTTT	CASSLAPLSGETNSPLHF
.	TRBV10-3	TRBJ1-6	.	TGTGCCATCATGAGGGACCCGGATTCACCCCTCCACTTT	CAIMRDPDSPLHF
.	TRBV7-9	TRBJ2-3	TRBD1	TGTGCCAGCAGCTTAGGAGACAGGGGGCCCACAGATACGCAGTATTTT	CASSLGDRGPTDTQYF
.	TRBV6-1	TRBJ2-1	TRBD2	TGTGCCAGCAGTGAAGCCGGGACTAGGGTCAATGAGCAGTTCTTC	CASSEAGTRVNEQFF
few	TRBV6-2/TRBV6-3	TRBJ1-1	TRBD1	TGTGCCAGCAGTAACCCCGGGACAGGGCTGAACACTGAAGCTTTCTTT	CASSNPGTGLNTEAFF
.	TRBV3-1/TRBV3-2	TRBJ2-2	.	TGTGCCAGCAGCCTTTCGAACACCGGGGAGCTGTTTTTT	CASSLSNTGELFF
.	TRBV14	TRBJ1-3	TRBD1	TGTGCCAGCAGCCTATTCACGGGGACAGGCCTCTCTGGAAACACCATATATTTT	CASSLFTGTGLSGNTIYF
.	TRBV28	TRBJ1-5	.	TGTGCCAGCAGTTTGGCGGTGGTGGGGAATCAGCCCCAGCATTTT	CASSLAVVGNQPQHF
.	TRBV5-5	TRBJ2-3	.	TGTGCCAGCAGCTTGGAGGCCAGGTACACAGATACGCAGTATTTT	CASSLEARYTDTQYF
.	TRBV14	TRBJ1-4	TRBD1	TGTGCCAGCAGCCTCGGCAGGGGGGGTAATGAAAAACTGTTTTTT	CASSLGRGGNEKLFF
.	TRBV10-1	TRBJ1-3	.	TGCGCCAGCAGTGAACGGACTGGAAACACCATATATTTT	CASSERTGNTIYF
once	TRBV7-3	TRBJ2-2	.	TGTGCCAGCAGCTCCCCCAGTGGCGGGTCCGGGGAGCTGTTTTTT	CASSSPSGGSGELFF
.	TRBV2	TRBJ1-6	TRBD1	TGTGCCAGCACCCCCGTCAGGACAGGGGGCGCCTCCTCACCCCTCCACTTT	CASTPVRTGGASSPLHF
.	TRBV27	TRBJ2-1	TRBD1	TGTGCCAGCAGTACCACAGGGGGCGATGGGCAGTTCTTC	CASSTTGGDGQFF
once	TRBV10-3	TRBJ2-7	TRBD2	TGTGCCATCAGTAGCGGGAGAGAGTTAAACGAGCAGTACTTC	CAISSGRELNEQYF
.	TRBV4-2	TRBJ1-1	.	TGTGCCAGCAGCCAAGGAAGCAGGGAGGAAGGGGACACTGAAGCTTTCTTT	CASSQGSREEGDTEAFF
.	TRBV3-1/TRBV3-2	TRBJ1-6	.	TGTGCCAGAGGGGTGAATTCACCCCTCCACTTT	CARGVNSPLHF
.	TRBV30	TRBJ1-4	.	TGTGCCTGGAGTGGGAGGGGAGGAAAGGAAAAACTGTTTTTT	CAWSGRGGKEKLFF
.	TRBV6-6	TRBJ2-3	.	TGTGCCAGCAGGCGACAGGGGACTACAATCCTAACCGGAGATACGCAGTATTTT	CASRRQGTTILTGDTQYF
.	TRBV5-8	TRBJ1-4	.	TGTGCCAGCAGCTTGGGGCAAGACGCAACTAATGAAAAACTGTTTTTT	CASSLGQDATNEKLFF
.	TRBV21-1	TRBJ2-6	.	TGTGCCAGCAGCAAAGCCCACAGGGGCCCGCGGGCCAACGTCCTGACTTTC	CASSKAHRGPRANVLTF
.	TRBV12-3/TRBV12-4	TRBJ1-3	.	TGTGCCAGCACATCGTTTTCTGGAAACACCATATATTTT	CASTSFSGNTIYF
.	TRBV30	TRBJ1-5	TRBD1	TGTGCCTGGAGTACCGGACAGGGCCAGCATTTT	CAWSTGQGQHF
.	TRBV5-6	TRBJ1-4	TRBD1	TGTGCCAGCAGCTCATATTCCGGGACAGGGGTTGAAAAACTGTTTTTT	CASSSYSGTGVEKLFF
once	TRBV10-3	TRBJ1-5	.	TGTGCCATCAGTGCGGGTTTGGAAAGCAATCAGCCCCAGCATTTT	CAISAGLESNQPQHF
.	TRBV2	TRBJ1-5	TRBD1	TGTGCCAGCAGCCGGACAGGGAGCAATCAGCCCCAGCATTTT	CASSRTGSNQPQHF
.	TRBV19	TRBJ1-4	.	TGTGCCAGTAGTATCCCGGGAACCGGAGAAAAACTGTTTTTT	CASSIPGTGEKLFF
.	TRBV19	TRBJ1-5	TRBD1	TGTGCCAGTAGTTATACCCGGACAGGGGGCAATCAGCCCCAGCATTTT	CASSYTRTGGNQPQHF